Sequencing of this T cell receptor beta chain was carried out in a study of T cell responses to AZD1222 COVID-19 vaccine (dated by TCRdb to the early 2020s). Notes on the research overall: TCR sequencing was performed for about 240 trial participants, of whom roughly 200 were given two doses of AZD1222 and around 26 were given two doses of MenACWY control vaccine. Enrollment into the trials was organized by age into subgroups of 18-55, 56-69 and 70-plus years, and those subgroups contained roughly 150, 30 and 60 TCR-sequenced participants, respectively.

On this clone itself: Its cognate antigen has yet to be identified. Base quality data are lacking; no much larger clone is found one base away.

What the research found in general, with its limitations: The whole spike protein was spanned by vaccine-associated CD4 TCRs, and dominant responses were seen in regions 160-218 and 743-854. Epitopes outside the regions mutated in the B.1.351 and B.1.1.7 variants were reportedly recognized by nearly half of the unique spike-specific TCRs. Conclusions about previously exposed vaccinees were limited because only 5 or 6 AZD1222 recipients were SARS-CoV-2 seropositive at baseline. The 56-69-year group was small, and its depth increase did not reach significance, likely because of low power. Because no day 14 peak-response samples were available, repertoires were characterized only after the peak T cell response. Participants were mostly white British and included more females than males, and it was suggested by the authors that clonal diversity may have been underestimated. Spike-specific TCR breadth and depth rose significantly after two AZD1222 doses compared with day 0 and with MenACWY recipients.

CDR1 and CDR2, looked up from the germline V gene, are SGHTA and FQGTGA. Measured from the cysteine to the phenylalanine, the CDR3 is 14 residues long. The sequence is cut down to CDR3 DNA, 42 bases in frame from base 1. The germline ends are 12 bases apart after V is trimmed by 5 bases and J by 5 bases. The CDR3 regions of human TCRbeta chains were analyzed by immunosequencing. For the original study's pipeline: TCRs in the repertoires were compared against a reference library of SARS-CoV-2-specific TCRs that had been generated with the MIRA antigen-specificity platform. Breadth meant the fraction of unique TCRs that were SARS-CoV-2-associated, whereas depth meant the fraction of total T cells that were SARS-CoV-2-associated. Using the MIRA data, each spike-specific TCR was assigned both to the spike region to which the TCR was reactive and to a CD4 or CD8 class. Log10-transformed breadth and depth values were compared by one-way ANOVA with Sidak's multiple comparisons tests. In TCRdb, the immuneACCESS table is reduced to in-frame sequences with V and J assigned. These tables do not hold every clone; where another copy was compared, an unresolved V gene accounts for under half, and the others remain unexplained. From that table come the V and J calls and clone size; the DNA was used to work out D and trimming. Present in this sample are 70,000 to 95,000 clones, about 89% of which were seen just once. Of the sample, roughly 4.9% is held by the ten largest clones.

The time point label for this specimen denotes: about 28 days (+/-7) after the second vaccine dose. AZD1222 recipients whose second dose came at about 4 weeks and those whose second dose came at about 12 weeks were combined into one group, since spike-specific TCR depth and breadth did not differ between the two schedules. The vaccinee samples were drawn from two UK trials, COV001 and COV002, one of which was a single-blind randomized controlled phase 2/3 trial testing AZD1222 (ChAdOx1 nCoV-19) in healthy adults. Trial participant PBMC samples were collected at day 0 and day 28 after the second dose for TCRbeta chain sequencing.

This chain joins TRBV7-3 to TRBJ1-4, with TRBD1 as a weak D call on 5 bases. Sequenced material: peripheral blood, taken 28 days after the second AZD1222 dose. The sequence was obtained from an adult who received the AZD1222 COVID-19 vaccine. DNA sequence: TGTGCCAGCAGCGTGGGACGGGAGAATGAAAAACTGTTTTTT. Protein translation: CASSVGRENEKLFF.